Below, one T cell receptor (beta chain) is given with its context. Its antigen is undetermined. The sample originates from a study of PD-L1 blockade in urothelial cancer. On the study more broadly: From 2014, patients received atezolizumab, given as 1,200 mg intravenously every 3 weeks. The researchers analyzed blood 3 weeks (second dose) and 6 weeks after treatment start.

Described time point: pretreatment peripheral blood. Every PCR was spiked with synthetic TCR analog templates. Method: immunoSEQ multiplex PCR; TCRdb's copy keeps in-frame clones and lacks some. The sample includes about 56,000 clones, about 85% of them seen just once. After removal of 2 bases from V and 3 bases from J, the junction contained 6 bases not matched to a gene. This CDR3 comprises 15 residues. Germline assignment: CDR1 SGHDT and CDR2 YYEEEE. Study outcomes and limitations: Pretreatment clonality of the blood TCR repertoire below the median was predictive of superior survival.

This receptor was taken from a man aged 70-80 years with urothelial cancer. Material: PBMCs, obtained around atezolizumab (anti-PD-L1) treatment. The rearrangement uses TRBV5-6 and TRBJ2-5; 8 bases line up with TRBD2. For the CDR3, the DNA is TGTGCCAGCAGCTTTAGGGATAGCGGGAAAGAGACCCAGTACTTC. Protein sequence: CASSFRDSGKETQYF.